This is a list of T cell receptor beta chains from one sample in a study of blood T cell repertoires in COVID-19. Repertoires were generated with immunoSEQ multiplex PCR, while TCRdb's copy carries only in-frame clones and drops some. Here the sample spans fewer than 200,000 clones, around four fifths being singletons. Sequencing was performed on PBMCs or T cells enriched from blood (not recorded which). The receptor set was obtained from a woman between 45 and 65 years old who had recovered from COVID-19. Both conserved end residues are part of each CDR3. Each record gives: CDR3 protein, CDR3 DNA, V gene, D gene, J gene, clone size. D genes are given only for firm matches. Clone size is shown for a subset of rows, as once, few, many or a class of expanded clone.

CDR3: CASRGHFGAKNIQYF; DNA: TGTGCCAGCAGAGGACATTTCGGAGCCAAAAACATTCAGTACTTC; V: TRBV6-5; D: NA; J: TRBJ2-4; size: once
CDR3: CASSVSDSYGYTF; DNA: TGTGCCAGCAGCGTGTCAGACAGCTATGGCTACACCTTC; V: TRBV7-8; D: NA; J: TRBJ1-2; size: NA
CDR3: CAISGQGTQANYGYTF; DNA: TGTGCCATCAGTGGACAGGGGACCCAAGCTAACTATGGCTACACCTTC; V: TRBV10-3; D: TRBD1; J: TRBJ1-2; size: NA
CDR3: CASSHSGSGIRELFF; DNA: TGTGCCAGCAGCCATAGCGGGAGCGGAATCCGGGAGCTGTTTTTT; V: TRBV6-2/TRBV6-3; D: TRBD2; J: TRBJ2-2; size: NA
CDR3: CASSLGAMGNQPQHF; DNA: TGTGCCAGCAGCTTGGGCGCTATGGGCAATCAGCCCCAGCATTTT; V: TRBV5-8; D: NA; J: TRBJ1-5; size: NA
CDR3: CASSQEGQGSSPLHF; DNA: TGCGCCAGCAGCCAAGAGGGACAGGGGAGTTCACCCCTCCACTTT; V: TRBV4-3; D: TRBD1; J: TRBJ1-6; size: NA
CDR3: CASSFRGREQFF; DNA: TGTGCCAGCAGCTTTAGGGGGCGCGAGCAGTTCTTC; V: TRBV11-2; D: TRBD1; J: TRBJ2-1; size: NA
CDR3: CASSRERYEKLFF; DNA: TGTGCCAGTAGCCGGGAACGGTATGAAAAACTGTTTTTT; V: TRBV19; D: NA; J: TRBJ1-4; size: NA
CDR3: CASSLEAVGYNEQFF; DNA: TGTGCCAGCAGCTTAGAGGCGGTAGGTTACAATGAGCAGTTCTTC; V: TRBV7-2; D: NA; J: TRBJ2-1; size: NA
CDR3: CASSFLRGLTDTQYF; DNA: TGTGCCAGCAGCTTCCTGCGGGGGCTCACAGATACGCAGTATTTT; V: TRBV11-2; D: NA; J: TRBJ2-3; size: NA